These 4 T cell receptor beta chains share one sample of origin, sequenced in a study of OX40 agonist ivuxolimab in advanced cancers. Libraries were prepared by immunoSEQ multiplex PCR; TCRdb keeps only in-frame clonotypes and omits some of them. Among around 75,000 clones, more than 70% were seen once, and the ten largest hold roughly 10%. Here the sequenced sample was CD4+ or CD8+ T cells sorted from blood, taken in a trial of the OX40 agonist ivuxolimab. Receptors were obtained from an adult with an advanced solid tumor such as melanoma, head and neck, liver or kidney cancer.

This clone appeared a few times. This sequence joins TRBV5-1 and TRBJ2-7, with D perhaps assigned TRBD1 or TRBD2 (5 bases each). Trimming took off 0 bases at V and 8 bases at J, with 18 bases between the two ends. The CDR3 loop spans 15 amino acids. In germline, CDR1 is SGHRS, CDR2 YFSETQ. DNA for the CDR3: TGCGCCAGCAGCTTGGCGGAGGACAACCTTACGAAGCAGTACTTC. Translation: CASSLAEDNLTKQYF.

This rearrangement joins TRBV19 to TRBJ2-7; D might be TRBD1 or TRBD2, each matching 5 bases. V was clipped by 0 bases and J by 4 bases, with 7 bases between them. CDR3 size: 13 residues. Germline assignment: CDR1 LNHDA and CDR2 SQIVND (reference sequence). This chain's CDR3 is CASSIDREYEQYF. As DNA, the CDR3 is TGTGCCAGTAGTATAGACAGGGAGTACGAGCAGTACTTC. The variable domain in full, completed from reference TRBV19 and TRBJ2-7, reads DGGITQSPKYLFRKEGQNVTLSCEQNLNHDAMYWYRQDPGQGLRLIYYSQIVNDFQKGDIAEGYSVSREKKESFPLTVTSAQKNPTAFYLCASSIDREYEQYFGPGTRLTVT.

CDR3: CASSPTGEPYEQYF. CDR3 nucleotide sequence: TGTGCCAGCAGTCCGACAGGGGAACCCTACGAGCAGTACTTC. This chain links TRBV6-6 with TRBJ2-7; 8 bases fit TRBD1. CDR1 MNHNY and CDR2 SVGAGI come from the germline V gene (reference sequence). This CDR3 has 14 amino acids. Trimming removed 5 bases from V and 2 bases from J; junction bases left unmatched: 5.

The chain has TRBV5-1 and TRBJ2-5; 10 nucleotides align to TRBD1. Germline loops: CDR1 SGHRS, CDR2 YFSETQ. This CDR3 region has 13 residues. The ends lost 5 bases at V and 5 bases at J; junction bases unmatched: 3. The CDR3 nucleotides read TGCGCCAGCAGGACAGGGGGCATGGAGACCCAGTACTTC. Protein product: CASRTGGMETQYF.